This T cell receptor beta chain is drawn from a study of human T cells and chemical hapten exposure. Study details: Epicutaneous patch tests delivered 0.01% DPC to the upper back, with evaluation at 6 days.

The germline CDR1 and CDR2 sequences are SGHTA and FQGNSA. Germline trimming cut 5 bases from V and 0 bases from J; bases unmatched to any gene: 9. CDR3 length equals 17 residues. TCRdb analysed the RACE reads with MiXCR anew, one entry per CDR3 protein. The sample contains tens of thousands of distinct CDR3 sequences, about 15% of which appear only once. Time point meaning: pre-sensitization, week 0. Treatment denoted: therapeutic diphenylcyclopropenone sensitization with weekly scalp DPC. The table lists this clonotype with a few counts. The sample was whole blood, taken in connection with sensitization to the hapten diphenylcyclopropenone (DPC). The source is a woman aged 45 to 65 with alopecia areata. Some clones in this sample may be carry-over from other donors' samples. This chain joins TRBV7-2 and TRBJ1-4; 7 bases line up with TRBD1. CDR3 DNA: TGTGCCAGCAGCCCAAGAAGACAGGGAGCAACTAATGAAAAACTGTTTTTT. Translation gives CASSPRRQGATNEKLFF.